What follows are 15 T cell receptor beta chains derived from one specimen sequenced in a study of CD8 T cells in Susac syndrome. The RNA input was about 0.45 to 1 ug, and it was reverse transcribed with random hexamers. Via MiXCR, TCRdb re-called the immunoSEQ multiplex PCR reads, giving one row per CDR3 protein. The sample carries about 140,000 distinct CDR3 sequences, 94% recorded once. The sequencing sample was made of CD8+ T cells from PBMCs. All receptors come from a human donor in good health.

The chain couples TRBV20-1 to TRBJ2-1; 10 bases map to TRBD2. The ends lost 2 bases at V and 6 bases at J; junction bases unmatched: 4. CDR3 length: 14 residues. Germline loops: CDR1 DFQATT, CDR2 SNEGSKA (reference sequence). CDR3 nucleotide sequence: TGCAGTGCTAGATACCTAGCGGGAGTCAATGAGCAGTTCTTC. Encoded protein: CSARYLAGVNEQFF.

The chain couples TRBV30 to TRBJ2-7; 7 bases fit TRBD2. The CDR3 is 13 residues long. Germline CDR1 reads GTSNPN; CDR2 reads SVGIG (reference sequence). The trim removed 0 bases at V and 4 bases at J, leaving 3 bases unmatched. The CDR3 is CAWSVGGSYEQYF. For the CDR3, the DNA is TGTGCCTGGAGTGTAGGCGGGAGTTACGAGCAGTACTTC.

The V gene is TRBV20-1, the J gene TRBJ2-3; TRBD2 matches 10 bases. The CDR3 consists of 14 residues. V gave up 4 bases and J gave up 2 bases; unmatched junction bases: 3. Germline V CDR1 and CDR2: DFQATT, SNEGSKA (reference sequence). The CDR3, as DNA: TGCAGTGCTATACTAGCGGGATACACAGATACGCAGTATTTT. This codes for CSAILAGYTDTQYF.

V usage is TRBV6-5 and J usage is TRBJ1-4, with TRBD1 as a possible D gene (5 bases). The CDR3 sequence is 15 residues long. The V end lost 2 bases, the J end lost 2 bases, and 9 bases lay between the germline ends. In germline, CDR1 is MNHEY, CDR2 SVGAGI. CDR3 nucleotide sequence: TGTGCCAGCAGTTACGGTGGGGGTACTAATGAAAAACTGTTTTTT. It encodes CASSYGGGTNEKLFF.

CDR3 protein: CASSYGTSGITDTQYF. The DNA for the CDR3 is TGTGCCAGCAGCTACGGGACTAGCGGGATCACAGATACGCAGTATTTT. The chain is built from TRBV7-8 and TRBJ2-3, with TRBD2 matching 13 bases. This CDR3 spans 16 amino acids. The junction had 3 bases not matched to a gene; V was cut back by 4 bases and J by 2 bases. Germline CDR1 and CDR2: SGHVS and FQNEAQ.

The V and J genes are TRBV6-5 and TRBJ2-7; no clear D. Trimming shortened V by 5 bases and J by 6 bases, and 20 bases separated the two germline ends. The CDR3 runs to 15 residues. The germline V gene encodes CDR1 MNHEY and CDR2 SVGAGI. CDR3 sequence reads: CASSPYLASSPEQYF. The CDR3 nucleotides are TGTGCCAGCAGTCCCTACTTGGCCAGCTCCCCCGAGCAGTACTTC.

The genes are TRBV28 and TRBJ2-3; D is possibly TRBD1 (5 bases). The CDR3 is 16 residues long. Trimming pared 4 bases from V and 6 bases from J, leaving 20 bases between. Germline CDR1 and CDR2: MDHEN and SYDVKM. The CDR3 sequence is CASSYTANQKGDTQYF. In nucleotides, the CDR3 is TGTGCCAGCAGTTATACAGCCAACCAGAAGGGGGATACGCAGTATTTT. Combining the CDR3 with reference TRBV28 and TRBJ2-3 gives the whole variable domain DVKVTQSSRYLVKRTGEKVFLECVQDMDHENMFWYRQDPGLGLRLIYFSYDVKMKEKGDIPEGYSVSREKKERFSLILESASTNQTSMYLCASSYTANQKGDTQYFGPGTRLTVL.

This chain connects TRBV10-3 to TRBJ2-1; the D is unclear. The V end lost 0 bases, the J end lost 0 bases, and 6 bases lay between the germline ends. Looked up from germline, CDR1 is ENHRY and CDR2 is SYGVKD. The CDR3 has 15 residues. CDR3 in amino acids: CAISESASSYNEQFF. CDR3 in DNA: TGTGCCATCAGTGAGTCGGCCAGCTCCTACAATGAGCAGTTCTTC.

V and J are TRBV15 and TRBJ2-3; D call uncertain. Germline CDR1 and CDR2: LNHNV and YYDKDF (reference sequence). V lost 0 bases to trimming and J lost 1 base, with 5 bases between them. The CDR3 has 14 residues. CDR3 nucleotides: TGTGCCACCAGCAGAGAGATGGGCACAGATACGCAGTATTTT. Translation gives CATSREMGTDTQYF.

This sequence joins TRBV2 and TRBJ1-1; unclear D gene. Germline CDR1 SNHLY, CDR2 FYNNEI. The V and J ends lost 3 bases and 2 bases respectively, with 10 bases between them. The CDR3 has 14 residues. CDR3 amino acids: CASSEERRNTEAFF. In nucleotides, the CDR3 is TGTGCCAGCAGTGAGGAACGGCGCAACACTGAAGCTTTCTTT.

The CDR3 DNA reads TGCAGCGGTGACAACAATGAGCAGTTCTTC. Protein: CSGDNNEQFF. V is TRBV29-1 and J is TRBJ2-1, with D hard to call. CDR1 is SQVTM and CDR2 is ANQGSEA in the germline V gene. There are 10 residues in the CDR3. Trimming cost V 7 bases and J 5 bases, with 6 bases left between them.

V and J are TRBV20-1 and TRBJ2-1; D may be TRBD2 (6 bases). Germline V lookup: CDR1 DFQATT, CDR2 SNEGSKA (reference sequence). V was cut by 8 bases and J by 4 bases, with 21 bases left in between. The length of the CDR3 is 15 residues. The CDR3 spells CSPTSFPTGYNEQFF. As DNA, the CDR3 is TGCAGTCCCACTAGCTTCCCAACTGGGTACAATGAGCAGTTCTTC.

The chain carries TRBV27 and TRBJ1-5; D possibly corresponds to TRBD1 (5 bases). The CDR3 is 14 residues long. Deletions cut 6 bases from V and 3 bases from J, with 12 bases between. Germline V gene data show CDR1 as MNHEY and CDR2 as SMNVEV (reference sequence). The DNA for the CDR3 is TGTGCCAGCAGCCGAAGGGGACTCAATCAGCCCCAGCATTTT. This encodes CASSRRGLNQPQHF.

V usage is TRBV30 and J usage is TRBJ2-7, with D maybe TRBD2 (5 bases). The germline CDR1 and CDR2 sequences are GTSNPN and SVGIG (reference sequence). Trimming stripped 3 bases from V and 2 bases from J, with 8 bases between. The CDR3 length is 12 residues. The CDR3 here is CAWRAGAYEQYF. CDR3 coding DNA: TGTGCCTGGAGGGCGGGCGCCTACGAGCAGTACTTC.

This chain connects TRBV29-1 to TRBJ2-7; no definite D call. Germline values: CDR1 SQVTM, CDR2 ANQGSEA. The CDR3 is 11 residues long. V lost 4 bases and J lost 5, with 9 bases in between. CDR3 nucleotides: TGCAGCGTTGCCGGGCCCGACGAGCAGTACTTC. This translates into CSVAGPDEQYF.